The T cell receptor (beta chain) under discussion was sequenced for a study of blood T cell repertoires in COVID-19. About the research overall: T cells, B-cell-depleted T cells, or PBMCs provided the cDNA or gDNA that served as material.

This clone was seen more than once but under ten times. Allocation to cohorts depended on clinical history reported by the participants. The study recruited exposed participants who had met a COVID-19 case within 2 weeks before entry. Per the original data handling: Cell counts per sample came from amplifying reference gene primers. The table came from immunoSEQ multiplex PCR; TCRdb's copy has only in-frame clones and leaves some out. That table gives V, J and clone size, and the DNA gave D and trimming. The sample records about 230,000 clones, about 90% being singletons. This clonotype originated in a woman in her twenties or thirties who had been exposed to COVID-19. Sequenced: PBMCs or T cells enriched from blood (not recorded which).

CDR3 residues: CASSPSQVSYEQYF. CDR3 DNA: TGCGCCAGCAGCCCAAGTCAGGTCTCCTACGAGCAGTACTTC. The chain employs TRBV4-1 and TRBJ2-7; D unresolved. The length of the CDR3 is 14 residues. The ends were cut back, 4 bases at V and 0 bases at J, with 10 bases in the middle. In germline, CDR1 is MGHRA, CDR2 YSYEKL.